The clone carrying this TCR beta chain was recorded a few times. The ends were cut back, 3 bases at V and 3 bases at J, with 12 bases in the middle. Germline V gene data show CDR1 as MNHEY and CDR2 as SMNVEV (reference sequence). CDR3 size: 14 residues. TCRdb used MiXCR to reprocess the RT-PCR reads, holding one entry per CDR3 protein. The sample records more than 850,000 distinct CDR3 sequences, around 17% being singletons. These data come from a study of patients and donors after allogeneic stem cell transplantation. The sequenced sample was blood, either unsorted or a sorted T cell fraction (not recorded which). The chain has TRBV27 and TRBJ2-7; the D gene is possibly TRBD1 (6 bases). This TCR was sampled from a human donor who was either an allogeneic HSCT recipient or a stem cell or donor lymphocyte infusion donor (not recorded which). It is not recorded whose cells these are; they may come from a transplant donor. CDR3 loop: CASSLVTGSYEQYF. The CDR3 nucleotides read TGTGCCAGCAGTTTGGTCACAGGGAGCTACGAGCAGTACTTC.